Described below is a single T cell receptor beta chain sequence and its context. Its antigen remains unidentified. This sample was taken from a study of OX40 agonist ivuxolimab in advanced cancers. General study results and limits: The mean number of expanded clones was higher in CD8+ T cells than in CD4+. Dose levels from 0.1 to 3.0 mg/kg saw CD4+ and CD8+ blood T cells expand clonally by week 6.

Baseline was the first blood sampling point, followed by cycle 4 day 1 and cycle 7 day 1. This CDR3 is built from 15 residues. V shed 5 bases, J shed 10 bases, and the junction held 9 bases outside the gene matches. In germline, CDR1 is SGHTA, CDR2 FQGNSA. Profiling relied on immunoSEQ multiplex PCR, and the TCRdb table lists in-frame clones only, not all of them. The table has some 45,000 clones, approximately 83% seen once; the top ten hold 0.38%. The source was CD4+ or CD8+ T cells sorted from blood, collected in a trial of the OX40 agonist ivuxolimab. The TCR was taken from an adult with an advanced solid tumor such as melanoma, head and neck, liver or kidney cancer. The chain carries TRBV7-2 and TRBJ1-6; the match to TRBD1 covers 9 bases. The CDR3 sequence is CASSGGQGNGSPLHF. Written as DNA, the CDR3 is TGTGCCAGCAGCGGGGGACAGGGTAATGGGTCACCCCTCCACTTT.